What follows describes a single TCR beta chain. This clonotype turned up a few times. No antigen is known for it. Per-base qualities were not stored, and no clone one base away is much larger. This sample was taken from a study of blood T cells in healthy people across ages (dated by TCRdb to 2013 to 2016). For context, the study as a whole: In model experiments, roughly one uniquely barcoded TCR beta cDNA molecule per two T cells was captured by template switching. Using deep sequencing normalized with unique cDNA molecular identifiers, the study measured how TCR beta repertoire diversity changes with age. Two additional independent replicas of 1 million unique cDNA reads from the same blood draw were analyzed for two donors (one aged 18 to 30 and one aged 80 or older). To avoid experimental bias, donors of different ages were spread randomly across the sequencing lanes. The donors were divided into four age groups: young (average around 15 years), middle-aged (almost 40), aged (approximately 62) and long-lived (about 90). What the work shows at the level of the full study, not this receptor alone: Since profiling was done on bulk unsorted PBMCs, naive and antigen-experienced compartments could not be conclusively compared. As age increased, observed TCR beta diversity per million T cells dropped in a roughly linear way, and a significant reduction was already evident by age roughly 40. A strong correlation was found between observed TCR beta diversity and the percentage of naive T cells measured by flow cytometry. The CMV infection status of donors was not known, potentially confounding age-related changes in expanded clonotypes. The long-lived group showed more naive CD4+ T cells, fewer expanded clones and increased TCR diversity than the aged group, suggesting age selection. Estimates of total diversity based on one million sequenced T cells were regarded as lower bounds and as underestimates.

The donors were roughly 40 Caucasian individuals from Russia, aged roughly 6 to 100 years, who were systemically healthy. About 9.8 milliliters of peripheral blood were drawn from each donor into EDTA-treated Vacutainer tubes. PBMCs were isolated by Ficoll-Paque density-gradient centrifugation, with at least 7 million obtained per sample. Trizol reagent was used to extract total RNA from PBMCs, with at least 6 micrograms per sample. For every donor, flow cytometry on a PBMC aliquot measured the percentage of naive CD45RAhigh/CD27high T cells. The germline V gene provides CDR1 ENHRY and CDR2 SYGVKD. Its CDR3 holds 12 amino acids, cysteine through phenylalanine. The CDR3 DNA has 36 bases and is translated from base 1. The junction shows trimming of 8 bases on V and 6 bases on J, and the gene matches do not reach 7 bases of it. Library preparation employed 5' RACE. Sequenced using an Illumina HiSeq 2500. A second PCR of roughly 6 to 11 cycles was run with a J-beta primer mix and a sample-barcoded 5' primer. Each TCR beta cDNA molecule received a unique molecular identifier from a template-switch 5' adaptor carrying 12 random nucleotides. Each sample yielded at least 2.5 million CDR3-containing paired-end reads. All of the RNA was converted into first-strand cDNA using the Mint cDNA synthesis kit, with a TRBC-specific oligonucleotide serving as the primer. All cDNA was treated with uracil-DNA glycosylase and then went through a first 18-cycle PCR with the universal primers M1SS and BC2_uni_R. The source study handled its data this way. Each sample was normalized by randomly selecting 1 million high-quality reads, each carrying a distinct molecular identifier. Instead of being binned into consensus sequences, reads that shared molecular identifiers were thrown out. MiTCR, run with a Q25 quality threshold and the strictest error-elimination algorithm, handled CDR3 identification, clonotype clustering and error correction. A nonparametric unseen species model using Euler transformation provided a lower-bound estimate of total TCR beta diversity. TCRdb redid the processing of the public reads, applying fastp at Q25 and MiXCR, and retained in-frame beta chains. Under each unique CDR3 protein, matching rows form one entry showing the most common genes and DNA. TCRdb's processing, not the authors', yielded these V and J calls. This sample gives some 290,000 distinct CDR3 sequences in total; roughly 26% of them show up just once. The top ten constitute 29% of the sample.

The clonotype originates from a woman in her seventies in good health. The sequence links TRBV10-3 to TRBJ2-7, with 7 bases matching TRBD2. Specimen: blood. The nucleotide sequence reads as follows: TGTGCCATCTTGGGGGAGGGCCGCGAGCAGTACTTC. This codes for CAILGEGREQYF.